This TCR beta chain came from a study of shared clonotypes between healthy human individuals (dated by TCRdb to 2020 to 2022). In terms of the full investigation: The cohort included three men and two women between 18 and 49 years of age. Per donor, three plates each were used for CD4 naive and CD4 memory, two for CD8 naive, and one for CD8 memory. To estimate repertoire size and how much clonotypes are shared between individuals, the study performed deep sequencing of blood TCR repertoires from a few healthy adults. Libraries were prepared and TCR repertoires were sequenced by different laboratories using diverse techniques, in order to increase sequencing depth and limit assay-specific biases. Leukapheresis yielded between about 0.8 and 9.5 billion PBMCs per donor.

This clone was recorded a few times. Its recognized antigen is unknown. The input lacks base qualities; no much larger clone sits a single base away. Donors were healthy HIV-negative adults with no recently reported acute infections or vaccinations. Every donor was a Caucasian adult living in Nashville, Tennessee, USA. Magnetic negative selection was used to enrich CD4+ T cells, after which naive cells were positively selected on CD45RA and the negative fraction became the memory subset. After blood collection by leukapheresis, PBMCs were isolated using Ficoll-Histopaque density gradient centrifugation and then cryopreserved in the vapor phase of liquid nitrogen. Analytical flow cytometry was used to check the purity and quantity of every magnetically sorted T cell population. Genomic DNA was isolated from each sorted fraction and quantified by UV absorbance on a Nanodrop 2000c. The full study reports these points: Clonotypes shared by all four sorted-subset donors showed higher generation probabilities than non-shared clonotypes. Sampling was restricted to blood, and TCR repertoires in tissue are likely to differ from TCR repertoires in blood. Naive subsets generally had larger estimated clonotype richness than memory subsets. Even with the large sequencing depth, rarefaction of the sorted-subset datasets indicated that sequencing was incomplete. Because the study included a small number of donors, the genetic and exposure-history diversity represented was limited. Pairwise subsampling led to the expectation that sequencing depth would affect the degree of clonotype sharing among donors. Sharing across a handful of donors was observed for about 5% of naive CD4, about 3.2% of naive CD8, over 2% of memory CD4, and roughly 0.4% of memory CD8 clonotypes.

Using the deep immunoSEQ assay, TCR CDR3 regions were amplified from genomic DNA by multiplex PCR. Extracted genomic DNA from each cell subset was spread evenly across all wells of several immunoSEQ 96-well plates, with each plate serving as a replicate. For sorted subsets, 200 to 250 ng of genomic DNA, equivalent to 25,000 to 35,000 T cell genomes, went into each replicate PCR. Purified libraries were quantified with a Qubit 3.0 fluorometer, sized on a Bioanalyzer 2100, and re-quantified with the KAPA Library Quantification kit. Every immunoSEQ 96-well plate was sequenced on a separate single-read 150-cycle Illumina NextSeq 550 flow cell. On the study's bioinformatics: Because the immunoSEQ output included only junctional sequences and no quality scores, the filtering could not be the same as the filtering used for full-length reads. Sequences were annotated with PyIR, a Python wrapper for IgBLAST v1.9, and V/J genes and CDR3 were assigned using IMGT germline references. Reads were filtered out if the reads had weak V/J assignments (E-value above 1e-6), no CDR3, stop codons, out-of-frame junctions, or ambiguous translated residues. A V3J clonotype was defined by an identical inferred V gene, J gene, and CDR3 amino acid sequence. To compute the percentage overlap between repertoires, the number of shared unique clonotypes was divided by the size of the smaller repertoire. Three approaches were used to assess repertoire richness: RTK rarefaction, the Chao1 estimator, and Recon v2.1 estimates of unobserved clonotypes. Generation probabilities were computed with OLGA for all TCRbeta clonotypes obtained by the gDNA method from a few donors. TCRdb retrieved this table from immuneACCESS and kept in-frame rearrangements only. Not all clones are present; in checked studies, unresolved V genes account for under half, and no reason is known for the remainder. That table is the source of V, J and clone size, and D and trimming were worked out from the DNA. The sample includes 2 million to 2.5 million clones, with approximately 93% observed a single time. The top ten clones comprise approximately 0.4% of the sample.

In the germline V gene, CDR1 corresponds to SNHLY and CDR2 to FYNNEI. Its CDR3 holds 15 amino acids, cysteine through phenylalanine. Just the 45-base CDR3 DNA is kept, in frame starting at base 1. V is cut by 6 bases and J by 8 bases, and the space between the germline ends is 22 bases. The receptor comes from a man aged 18-30 years in good health. Some clones in this sample may be carry-over from other donors' samples. Sequenced sample: naive CD4+ T cells from PBMCs. The label giving this sample's cell subset or site can be read as: CD45RA+ positively selected. The receptor chain draws on TRBV2 and TRBJ1-1; perhaps TRBD1 is the D gene, with 5 bases matching. Read as DNA, the sequence is TGTGCCAGCAGCCAACGCGGGACCGCGGTGACCGAAGCTTTCTTT. Its protein is CASSQRGTAVTEAFF.